This T cell receptor beta chain was identified in a study of blood T cell repertoires in COVID-19. The data were produced by immunoSEQ multiplex PCR, yet TCRdb's version contains in-frame clones alone and is incomplete. This repertoire shows about 250,000 clones, roughly 81% found once; its top ten account for 5% to 8%. Across fewer than 25 US areas, participants ranged in age from roughly 18 to 95 years. Germline loops: CDR1 SGHTA, CDR2 FQGTGA. CDR3 length equals 15 residues. V lost 2 bases and J lost 7; bases outside the gene matches: 6. The chain combines TRBV7-3 with TRBJ2-1, with 9 nucleotides matching TRBD1. This clonotype was obtained from a woman aged 50 to 60 who had been exposed to COVID-19. The sequenced sample consisted of PBMCs or T cells enriched from blood (not recorded which). The CDR3 nucleotides are TGTGCCAGCAGCTTAGGGGGACAGGGAATGAATGAGCAGTTCTTC. It codes for CASSLGGQGMNEQFF.